The clone carrying this T cell receptor (beta chain) came up once. Its antigen is not known. This sample was taken from a study of shared clonotypes between healthy human individuals. Findings and limits, study-wide: Limited genetic and exposure-history diversity came from having few donors. In the sorted subsets, rarefaction showed sequencing was incomplete despite large depth.

The repertoire was sequenced with immunoSEQ multiplex PCR; TCRdb's copy has only in-frame clones and lacks some. The sample consists of 1,500,000 or so clones, 98% of them appearing once. The sequence was obtained from a man aged 25 to 40 in good health. Sequencing input: naive CD4+ T cells sorted from blood. Subset noted: CD45RA+ positively selected.

The CDR3 loop reads CASSVNSGTPYNEQFF. The CDR3 DNA reads as TGTGCCAGCAGCGTCAATTCCGGGACCCCTTACAATGAGCAGTTCTTC. This chain uses TRBV7-9 with TRBJ2-1; D tentatively reads TRBD1 or TRBD2 (5 bases each). This CDR3 has 16 residues. Germline CDR1 SEHNR, CDR2 FQNEAQ (reference sequence). Trimming removed 5 bases from V and 4 bases from J, with 18 bases in between.